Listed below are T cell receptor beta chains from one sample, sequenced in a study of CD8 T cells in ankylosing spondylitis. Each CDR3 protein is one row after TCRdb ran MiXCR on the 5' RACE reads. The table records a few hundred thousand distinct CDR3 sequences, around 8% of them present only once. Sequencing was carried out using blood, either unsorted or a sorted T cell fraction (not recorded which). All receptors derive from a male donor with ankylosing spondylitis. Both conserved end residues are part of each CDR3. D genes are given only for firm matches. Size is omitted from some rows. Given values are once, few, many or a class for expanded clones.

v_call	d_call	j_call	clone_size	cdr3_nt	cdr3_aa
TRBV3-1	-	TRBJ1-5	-	TGTGCCAGCAGCCAACGGTTGGTAGAGGGCAATCAGCCCCAGCATTTT	CASSQRLVEGNQPQHF
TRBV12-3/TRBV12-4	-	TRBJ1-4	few	TGTGCCAGCAGTTTCCTGACAGGCCCCCGGGATGAAAAACTGTTTTTT	CASSFLTGPRDEKLFF
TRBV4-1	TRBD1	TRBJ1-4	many	TGCGCCAGCAGCCGCCTTACAGGGGGGAATGAAAAACTGTTTTTT	CASSRLTGGNEKLFF
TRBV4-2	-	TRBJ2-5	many	TGTGCCAGCACCACACGATATGGAGCCGAACAAGAGACCCAGTACTTC	CASTTRYGAEQETQYF
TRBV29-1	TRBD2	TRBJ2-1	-	TGCAGCGTTGGGACTAGCGGAACTAACAATGAGCAGTTCTTC	CSVGTSGTNNEQFF
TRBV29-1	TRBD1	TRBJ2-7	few	TGCAGCGTGGGGGCGTTAGGGACAGGAAAAATCATCTACGAGCAGTACTTC	CSVGALGTGKIIYEQYF
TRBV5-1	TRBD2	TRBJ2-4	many	TGCGCCAGCAGCTTGGAGTTCCGGGGGGACATTCAGTACTTC	CASSLEFRGDIQYF
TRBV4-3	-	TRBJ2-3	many	TGCGCCAGCAGCCAAGTGCTTAGCGCTGAGGTGGGAGATACGCAGTATTTT	CASSQVLSAEVGDTQYF
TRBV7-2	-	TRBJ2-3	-	TGTGCCAGCAGCTTAGGCCAGTTTAACATAGATACGCAGTATTTT	CASSLGQFNIDTQYF
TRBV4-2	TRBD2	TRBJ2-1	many	TGTGCCAGCAGCCAAGAAAGCGGGAGGGCCGCTGAGCAGTTCTTC	CASSQESGRAAEQFF
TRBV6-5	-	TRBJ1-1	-	TGTGCCAGCAGTTACGCCCCGGGGCTGAACACTGAAGCTTTCTTT	CASSYAPGLNTEAFF
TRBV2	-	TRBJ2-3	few	TGTGCCAGCAGTCAAGCCATCAATACGCAGTATTTT	CASSQAINTQYF
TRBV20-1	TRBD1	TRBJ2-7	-	TGCAGTGCGCCGACAGGGACCTACGAGCAGTACTTC	CSAPTGTYEQYF
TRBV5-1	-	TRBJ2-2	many	TGCGCCAGCAGCCTAGCCGGGAGTCCCGGGGAGCTGTTTTTT	CASSLAGSPGELFF
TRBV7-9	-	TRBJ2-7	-	TGTGCCAGCAGCTTAGGGGTTACAGGCGGCGGATCCTACGAGCAGTACTTC	CASSLGVTGGGSYEQYF
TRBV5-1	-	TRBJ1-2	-	TGCGCCAGCAGCGATAATAACTATGGCTACACCTTC	CASSDNNYGYTF
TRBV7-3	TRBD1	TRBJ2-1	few	TGTGCCAGCAGCTCCGGGGACAGGGGTATAGACAATGAGCAGTTCTTC	CASSSGDRGIDNEQFF
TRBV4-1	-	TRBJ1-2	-	TGCGCCAGCAGCCACCCACAGGAAGGGACGCACTATGGCTACACCTTC	CASSHPQEGTHYGYTF
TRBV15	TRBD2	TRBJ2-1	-	TGTGCCACCAGCAGAGATAGTTGGACTAGCTACAATGAGCAGTTCTTC	CATSRDSWTSYNEQFF
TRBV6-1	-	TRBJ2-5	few	TGTGCCAGCAGTGTTATAGGGTTGGAGACCCAGTACTTC	CASSVIGLETQYF
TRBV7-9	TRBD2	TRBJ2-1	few	TGTGCCAGCAGTGGATCGACTAGCCCCTCTGGGGAGCAGTTCTTC	CASSGSTSPSGEQFF
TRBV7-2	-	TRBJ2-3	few	TGTGCCAGCAGCTTAGGGGCCTCGTCAGATACGCAGTATTTT	CASSLGASSDTQYF
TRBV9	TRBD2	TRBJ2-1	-	TGTGCCAGCAGCGAGCCCCGAGGGCTAGCGGGAACCAGCTCCTACAATGAGCAGTTCTTC	CASSEPRGLAGTSSYNEQFF
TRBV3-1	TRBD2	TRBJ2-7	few	TGTGCCAGCAGCACTAGCGGGAGGGCAAGTGAGCAGTACTTC	CASSTSGRASEQYF
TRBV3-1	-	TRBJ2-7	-	TGTGCCAGCAGCCAAGATCCTCAGCCGTCCTACGAGCAGTACTTC	CASSQDPQPSYEQYF
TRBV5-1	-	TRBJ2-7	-	TGCGCCAGCAGCTTGGAATTTGGCGGAAACTCCTACGAGCAGTACTTC	CASSLEFGGNSYEQYF
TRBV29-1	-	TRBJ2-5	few	TGCAGCGTCCTTAGCGGAAAAGAGACCCAGTACTTC	CSVLSGKETQYF
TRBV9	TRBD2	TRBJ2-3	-	TGTGCCAGCAGCGTAGCCCTCTCCAGCGGGAGGGCGACCGATACGCAGTATTTT	CASSVALSSGRATDTQYF
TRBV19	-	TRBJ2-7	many	TGTGCCAGTAGTATATCCGGGAACCTGCGCGAGCAGTACTTC	CASSISGNLREQYF
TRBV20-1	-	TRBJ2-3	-	TGCAGTGCTAGAGATTGGGGTTACACAGATACGCAGTATTTT	CSARDWGYTDTQYF
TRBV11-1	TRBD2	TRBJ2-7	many	TGTGCCAGCAGCTTAGGGATAGGAGCGGGAGGACCGAAAAGGCCCATTTACGAGCAGTACTTC	CASSLGIGAGGPKRPIYEQYF
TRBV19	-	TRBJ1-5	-	TGTGCCAGTAGTATCTGGGGGGTAGGGGGTCAGCCCCAGCATTTT	CASSIWGVGGQPQHF
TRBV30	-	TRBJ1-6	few	TGTGCCTGGACCGGGCAGACCAATTCACCCCTCCACTTT	CAWTGQTNSPLHF
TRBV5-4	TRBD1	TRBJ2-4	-	TGTGCCAGCAGCTACGGGGACGCGGGACAGGGCTCCCGAGCCAAAAACATTCAGTACTTC	CASSYGDAGQGSRAKNIQYF
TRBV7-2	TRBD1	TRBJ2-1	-	TGTGCCAGCAGCTTAGTCGGGACAGGGGATGATGAGCAGTTCTTC	CASSLVGTGDDEQFF
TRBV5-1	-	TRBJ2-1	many	TGCGCCAGCAGCTTGGCCCTCCAGGCAAGTACCCTGCTACACTACAATGAGCAGTTCTTC	CASSLALQASTLLHYNEQFF
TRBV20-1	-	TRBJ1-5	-	TGCAGTGTCGAGACAAGTGGGGATCAGCCCCAGCATTTT	CSVETSGDQPQHF
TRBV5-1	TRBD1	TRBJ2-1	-	TGCGCCAGCGCGCCCATGGGACAGGGCTTATGGGATGAGCAGTTCTTC	CASAPMGQGLWDEQFF
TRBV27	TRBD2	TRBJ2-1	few	TGTGCCAGCAGTTTATGGACTAGCGGGAGTAAAGCTGAGCAGTTCTTC	CASSLWTSGSKAEQFF
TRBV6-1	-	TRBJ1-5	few	TGTGCCAGCAGTGAAACCGGGGGGCCCCAGCATTTT	CASSETGGPQHF
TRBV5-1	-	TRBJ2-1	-	TGCGCCAGCAGCTGGACAGAATTAACCTACAATGAGCAGTTCTTC	CASSWTELTYNEQFF
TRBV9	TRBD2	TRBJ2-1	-	TGTGCCAGCAGCGTAGCCGGGAGGGCCTATAATGAGCAGTTCTTC	CASSVAGRAYNEQFF